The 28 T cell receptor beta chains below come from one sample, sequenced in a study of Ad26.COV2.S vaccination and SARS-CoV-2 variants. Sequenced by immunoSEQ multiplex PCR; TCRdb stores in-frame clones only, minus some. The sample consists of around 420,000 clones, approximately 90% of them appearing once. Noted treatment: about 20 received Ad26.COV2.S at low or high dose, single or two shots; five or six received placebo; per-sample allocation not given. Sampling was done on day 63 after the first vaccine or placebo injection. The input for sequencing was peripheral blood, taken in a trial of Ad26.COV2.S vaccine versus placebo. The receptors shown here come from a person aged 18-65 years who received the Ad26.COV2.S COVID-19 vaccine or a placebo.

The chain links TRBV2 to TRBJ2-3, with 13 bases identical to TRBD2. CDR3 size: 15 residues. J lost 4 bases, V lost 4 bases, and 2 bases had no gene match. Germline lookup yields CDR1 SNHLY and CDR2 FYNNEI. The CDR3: CASSATSGGPDTQYF. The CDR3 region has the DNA TGTGCCAGCAGTGCGACTAGCGGGGGGCCAGATACGCAGTATTTT. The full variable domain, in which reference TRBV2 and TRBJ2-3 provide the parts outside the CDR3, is EPEVTQTPSHQVTQMGQEVILRCVPISNHLYFYWYRQILGQKVEFLVSFYNNEISEKSEIFDDQFSVERPDGSNFTLKIRSTKLEDSAMYFCASSATSGGPDTQYFGPGTRLTVL.

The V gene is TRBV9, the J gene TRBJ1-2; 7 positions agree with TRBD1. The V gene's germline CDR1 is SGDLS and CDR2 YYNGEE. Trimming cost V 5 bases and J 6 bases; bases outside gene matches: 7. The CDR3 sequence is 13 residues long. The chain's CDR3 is CASSYRGDNGYTF. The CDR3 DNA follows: TGTGCCAGCAGTTACAGGGGAGATAATGGCTACACCTTC.

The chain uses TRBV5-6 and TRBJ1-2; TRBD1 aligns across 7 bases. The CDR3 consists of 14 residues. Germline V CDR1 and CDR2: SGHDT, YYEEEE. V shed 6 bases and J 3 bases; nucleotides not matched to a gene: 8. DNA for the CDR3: TGTGCCAGCAACCGAGGGGACAGAGACTATGGCTACACCTTC. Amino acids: CASNRGDRDYGYTF.

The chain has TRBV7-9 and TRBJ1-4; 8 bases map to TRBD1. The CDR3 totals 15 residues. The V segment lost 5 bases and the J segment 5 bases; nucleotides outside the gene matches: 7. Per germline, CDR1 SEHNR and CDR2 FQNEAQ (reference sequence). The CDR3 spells CASSRGQGYNEKLFF. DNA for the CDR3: TGTGCCAGCAGCCGCGGACAGGGCTACAATGAAAAACTGTTTTTT.

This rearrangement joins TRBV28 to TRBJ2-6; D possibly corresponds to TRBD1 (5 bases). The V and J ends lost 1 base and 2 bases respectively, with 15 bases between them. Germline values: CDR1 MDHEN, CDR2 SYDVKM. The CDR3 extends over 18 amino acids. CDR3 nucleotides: TGTGCCAGCAGTTTATTCCAGGGAATGAGGACTGGGGCCAACGTCCTGACTTTC. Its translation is CASSLFQGMRTGANVLTF.

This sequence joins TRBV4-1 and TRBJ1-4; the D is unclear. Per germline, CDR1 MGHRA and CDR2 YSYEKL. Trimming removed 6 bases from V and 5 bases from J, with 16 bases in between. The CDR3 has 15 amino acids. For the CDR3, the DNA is TGCGCCAGCAGGCAGGTGGGCGGGAGGAATGAAAAACTGTTTTTT. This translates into CASRQVGGRNEKLFF.

Here the CDR3 reads CASSERYYEQYF. DNA for the CDR3: TGTGCCAGCAGTGAACGGTACTACGAGCAGTACTTC. The V and J genes are TRBV2 and TRBJ2-7; no clear D gene. The CDR3 covers 12 residues. Germline V gives CDR1 SNHLY, CDR2 FYNNEI. Trimming removed 2 bases from V and 3 bases from J, with 5 bases in between. The complete variable domain, with remaining parts taken from reference TRBV2 and TRBJ2-7, reads EPEVTQTPSHQVTQMGQEVILRCVPISNHLYFYWYRQILGQKVEFLVSFYNNEISEKSEIFDDQFSVERPDGSNFTLKIRSTKLEDSAMYFCASSERYYEQYFGPGTRLTVT.

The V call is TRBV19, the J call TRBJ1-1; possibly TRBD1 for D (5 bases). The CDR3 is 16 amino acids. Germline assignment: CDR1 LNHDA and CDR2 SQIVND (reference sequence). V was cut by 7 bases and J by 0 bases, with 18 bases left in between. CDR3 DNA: TGTGCCAGTACTCCTAGATTCCGGGGCATGAACACTGAAGCTTTCTTT. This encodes CASTPRFRGMNTEAFF.

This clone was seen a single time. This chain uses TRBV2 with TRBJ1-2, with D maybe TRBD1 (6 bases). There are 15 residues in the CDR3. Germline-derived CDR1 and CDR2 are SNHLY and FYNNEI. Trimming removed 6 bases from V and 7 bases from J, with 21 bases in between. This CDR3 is CASSSGTSVFSGYTF. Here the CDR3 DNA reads TGTGCCAGCAGCTCCGGGACATCGGTGTTCTCTGGCTACACCTTC.

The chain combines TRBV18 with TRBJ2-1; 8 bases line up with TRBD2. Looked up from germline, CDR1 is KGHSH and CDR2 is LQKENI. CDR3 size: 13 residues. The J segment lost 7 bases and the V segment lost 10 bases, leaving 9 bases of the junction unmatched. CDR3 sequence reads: CATGRSGVNEQFF. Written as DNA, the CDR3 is TGTGCCACCGGTCGTAGCGGGGTAAATGAGCAGTTCTTC.

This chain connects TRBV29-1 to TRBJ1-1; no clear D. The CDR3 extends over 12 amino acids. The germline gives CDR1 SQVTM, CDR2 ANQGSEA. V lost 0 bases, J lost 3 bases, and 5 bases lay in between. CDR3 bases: TGCAGCGTTGAAGATCTGGACACTGAAGCTTTCTTT. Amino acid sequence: CSVEDLDTEAFF.

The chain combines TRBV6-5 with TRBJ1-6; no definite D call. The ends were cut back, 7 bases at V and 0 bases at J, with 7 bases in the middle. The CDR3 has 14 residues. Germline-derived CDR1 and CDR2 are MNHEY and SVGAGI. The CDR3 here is CASTASSYNSPLHF. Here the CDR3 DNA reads TGTGCCAGCACAGCGAGCTCCTATAATTCACCCCTCCACTTT.

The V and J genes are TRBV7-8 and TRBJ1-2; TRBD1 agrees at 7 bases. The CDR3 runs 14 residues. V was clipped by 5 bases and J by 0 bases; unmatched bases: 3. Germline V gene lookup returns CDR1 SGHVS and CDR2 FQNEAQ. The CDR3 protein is CASSAGTANYGYTF. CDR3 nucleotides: TGTGCCAGCAGCGCGGGGACAGCTAACTATGGCTACACCTTC.

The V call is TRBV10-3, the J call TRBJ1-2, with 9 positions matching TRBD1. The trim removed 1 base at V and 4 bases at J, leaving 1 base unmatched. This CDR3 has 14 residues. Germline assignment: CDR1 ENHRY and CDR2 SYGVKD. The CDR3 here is CAISELGQGYGYTF. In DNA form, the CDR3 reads TGTGCCATCAGTGAGTTGGGACAGGGCTATGGCTACACCTTC.

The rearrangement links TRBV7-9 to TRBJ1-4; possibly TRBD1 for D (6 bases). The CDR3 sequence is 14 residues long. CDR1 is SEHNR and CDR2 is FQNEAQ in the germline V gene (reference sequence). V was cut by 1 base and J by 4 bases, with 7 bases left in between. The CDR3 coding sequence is TGTGCCAGCAGCTTAGGACAGGATAATGAAAAACTGTTTTTT. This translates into CASSLGQDNEKLFF.

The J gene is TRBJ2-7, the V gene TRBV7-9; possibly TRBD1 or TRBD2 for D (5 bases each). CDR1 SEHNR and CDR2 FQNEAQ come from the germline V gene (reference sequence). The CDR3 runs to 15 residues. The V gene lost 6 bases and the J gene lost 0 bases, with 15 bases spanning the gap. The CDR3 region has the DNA TGTGCCAGCAGTTACGGGACGCTAAGCTCCTACGAGCAGTACTTC. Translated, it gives CASSYGTLSSYEQYF.

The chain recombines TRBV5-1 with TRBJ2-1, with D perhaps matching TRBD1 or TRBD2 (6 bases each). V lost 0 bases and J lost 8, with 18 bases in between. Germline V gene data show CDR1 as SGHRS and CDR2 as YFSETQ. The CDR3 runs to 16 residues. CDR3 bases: TGCGCCAGCAGCTTGGACACGGGGGCGCTAACCGATGAGCAGTTCTTC. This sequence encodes CASSLDTGALTDEQFF.

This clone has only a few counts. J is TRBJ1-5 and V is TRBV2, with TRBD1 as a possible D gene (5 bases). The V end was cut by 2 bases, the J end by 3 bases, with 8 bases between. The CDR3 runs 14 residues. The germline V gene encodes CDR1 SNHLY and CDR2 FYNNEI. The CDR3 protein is CASSEWGPNQPQHF. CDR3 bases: TGTGCCAGCAGTGAATGGGGCCCCAATCAGCCCCAGCATTTT.

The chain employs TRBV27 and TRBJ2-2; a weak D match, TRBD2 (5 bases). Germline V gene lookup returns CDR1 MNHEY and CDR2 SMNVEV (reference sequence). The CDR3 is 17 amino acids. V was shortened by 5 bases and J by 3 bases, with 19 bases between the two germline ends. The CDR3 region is CASSPLGMRAYTGELFF. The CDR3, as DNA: TGTGCCAGCAGTCCACTAGGTATGAGGGCGTACACCGGGGAGCTGTTTTTT.

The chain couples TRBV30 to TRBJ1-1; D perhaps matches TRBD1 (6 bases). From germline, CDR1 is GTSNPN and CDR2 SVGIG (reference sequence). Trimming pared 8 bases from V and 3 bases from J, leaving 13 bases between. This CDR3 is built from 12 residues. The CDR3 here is CARQVTDTEAFF. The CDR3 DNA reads TGTGCCAGACAGGTTACGGACACTGAAGCTTTCTTT. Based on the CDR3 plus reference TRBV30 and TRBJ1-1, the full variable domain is SQTIHQWPATLVQPVGSPLSLECTVEGTSNPNLYWYRQAAGRGLQLLFYSVGIGQISSEVPQNLSASRPQDRQFILSSKKLLLSDSGFYLCARQVTDTEAFFGQGTRLTVV.

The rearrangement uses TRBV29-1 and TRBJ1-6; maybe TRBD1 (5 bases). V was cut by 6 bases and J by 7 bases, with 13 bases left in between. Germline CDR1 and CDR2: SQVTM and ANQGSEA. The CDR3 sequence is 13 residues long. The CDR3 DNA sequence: TGCAGCGTCCGGGACCGCTGGAATTCACCCCTCCACTTT. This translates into CSVRDRWNSPLHF.

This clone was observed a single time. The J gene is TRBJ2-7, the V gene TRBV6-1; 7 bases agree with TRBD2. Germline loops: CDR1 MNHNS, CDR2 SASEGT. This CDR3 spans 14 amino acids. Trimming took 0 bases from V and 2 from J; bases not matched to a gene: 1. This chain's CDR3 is CASSEAGGTYEQYF. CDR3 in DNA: TGTGCCAGCAGTGAAGCGGGGGGGACCTACGAGCAGTACTTC.

CDR3 DNA sequence: TGTGCCACCAGCCCGCTTCGGGGCCGTCTAAATTCACCCCTCCACTTT. Translation: CATSPLRGRLNSPLHF. This sequence joins TRBV15 and TRBJ1-6, with D possibly TRBD1 on 5 matching bases. Germline CDR1 and CDR2: LNHNV and YYDKDF (reference sequence). This CDR3 is built from 16 residues. Trimming took 5 bases from V and 7 from J, leaving 18 bases between them. Together with reference TRBV15 and TRBJ1-6, the CDR3 gives the full variable domain: DAMVIQNPRYQVTQFGKPVTLSCSQTLNHNVMYWYQQKSSQAPKLLFHYYDKDFNNEADTPDNFQSRRPNTSFCFLDIRSPGLGDTAMYLCATSPLRGRLNSPLHFGNGTRLTVT.

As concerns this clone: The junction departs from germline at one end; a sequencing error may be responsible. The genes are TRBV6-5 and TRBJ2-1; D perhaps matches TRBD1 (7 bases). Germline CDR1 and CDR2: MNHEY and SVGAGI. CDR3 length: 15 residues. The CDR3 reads CASSRLGGSHNEQFF. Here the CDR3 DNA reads TGTGCCAGCAGCAGACTAGGGGGCTCCCACAATGAGCAGTTCTTC.

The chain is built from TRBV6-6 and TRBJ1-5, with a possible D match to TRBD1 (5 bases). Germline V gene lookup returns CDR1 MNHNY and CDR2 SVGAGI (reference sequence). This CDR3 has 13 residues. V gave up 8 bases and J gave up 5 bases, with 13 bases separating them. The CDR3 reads CASPKRGYQPQHF. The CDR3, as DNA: TGTGCCAGCCCAAAACGGGGCTATCAGCCCCAGCATTTT.

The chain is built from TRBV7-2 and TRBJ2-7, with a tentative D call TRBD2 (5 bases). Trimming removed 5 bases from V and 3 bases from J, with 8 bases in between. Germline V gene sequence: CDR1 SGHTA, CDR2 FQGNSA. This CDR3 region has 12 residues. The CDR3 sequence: CASSPGIYEQYF. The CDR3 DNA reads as TGTGCCAGCAGCCCCGGGATCTACGAGCAGTACTTC.

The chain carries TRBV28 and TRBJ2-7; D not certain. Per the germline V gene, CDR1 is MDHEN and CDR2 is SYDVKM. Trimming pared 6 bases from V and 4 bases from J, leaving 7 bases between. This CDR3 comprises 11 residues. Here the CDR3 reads CASRLGYEQYF. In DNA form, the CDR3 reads TGTGCCAGCAGGCTGGGTTACGAGCAGTACTTC.

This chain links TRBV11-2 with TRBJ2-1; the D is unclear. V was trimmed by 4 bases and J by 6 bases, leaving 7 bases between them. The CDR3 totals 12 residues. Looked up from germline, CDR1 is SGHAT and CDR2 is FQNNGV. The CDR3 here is CASSSGFNEQFF. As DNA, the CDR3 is TGTGCCAGCAGCTCGGGCTTCAATGAGCAGTTCTTC.